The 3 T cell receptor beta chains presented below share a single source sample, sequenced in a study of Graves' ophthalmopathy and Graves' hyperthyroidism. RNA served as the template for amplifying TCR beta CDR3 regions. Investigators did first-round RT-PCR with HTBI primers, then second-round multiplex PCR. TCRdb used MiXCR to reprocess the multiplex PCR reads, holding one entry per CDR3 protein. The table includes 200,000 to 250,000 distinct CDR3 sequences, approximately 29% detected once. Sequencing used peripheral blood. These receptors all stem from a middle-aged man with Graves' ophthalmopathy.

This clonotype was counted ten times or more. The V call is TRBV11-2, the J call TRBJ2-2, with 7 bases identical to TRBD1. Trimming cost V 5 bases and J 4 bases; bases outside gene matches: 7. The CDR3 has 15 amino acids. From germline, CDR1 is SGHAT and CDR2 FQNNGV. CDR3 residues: CASSRNRGRTGELFF. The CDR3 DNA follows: TGTGCCAGCAGCCGAAACAGGGGACGCACCGGGGAGCTGTTTTTT.

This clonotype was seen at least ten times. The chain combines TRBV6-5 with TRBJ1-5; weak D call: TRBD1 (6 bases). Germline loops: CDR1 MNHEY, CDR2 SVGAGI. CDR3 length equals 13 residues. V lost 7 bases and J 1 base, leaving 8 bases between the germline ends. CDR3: CASTDRSNQPQHF. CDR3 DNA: TGTGCCAGCACGGACAGAAGCAATCAGCCCCAGCATTTT.

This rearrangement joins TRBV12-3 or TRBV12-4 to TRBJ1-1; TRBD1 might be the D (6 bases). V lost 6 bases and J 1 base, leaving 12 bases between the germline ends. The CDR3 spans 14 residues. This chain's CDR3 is CASRTGGPNTEAFF. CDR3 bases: TGTGCCAGCAGGACAGGAGGCCCGAACACTGAAGCTTTCTTT.